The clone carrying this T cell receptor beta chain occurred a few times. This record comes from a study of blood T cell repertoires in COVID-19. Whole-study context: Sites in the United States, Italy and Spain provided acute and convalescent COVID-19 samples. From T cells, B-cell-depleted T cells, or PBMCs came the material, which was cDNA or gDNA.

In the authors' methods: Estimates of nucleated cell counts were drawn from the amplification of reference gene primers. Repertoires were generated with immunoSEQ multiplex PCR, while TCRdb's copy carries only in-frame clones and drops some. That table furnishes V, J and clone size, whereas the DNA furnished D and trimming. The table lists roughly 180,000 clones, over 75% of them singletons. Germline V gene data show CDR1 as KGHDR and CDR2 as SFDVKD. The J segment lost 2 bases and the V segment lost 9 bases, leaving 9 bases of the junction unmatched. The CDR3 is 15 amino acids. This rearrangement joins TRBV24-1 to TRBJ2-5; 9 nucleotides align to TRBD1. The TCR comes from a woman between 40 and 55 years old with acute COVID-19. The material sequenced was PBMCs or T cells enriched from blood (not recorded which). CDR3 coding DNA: TGTGCCACCGCAGTAGTTGGACAGGGGCAAGAGACCCAGTACTTC. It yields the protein CATAVVGQGQETQYF.